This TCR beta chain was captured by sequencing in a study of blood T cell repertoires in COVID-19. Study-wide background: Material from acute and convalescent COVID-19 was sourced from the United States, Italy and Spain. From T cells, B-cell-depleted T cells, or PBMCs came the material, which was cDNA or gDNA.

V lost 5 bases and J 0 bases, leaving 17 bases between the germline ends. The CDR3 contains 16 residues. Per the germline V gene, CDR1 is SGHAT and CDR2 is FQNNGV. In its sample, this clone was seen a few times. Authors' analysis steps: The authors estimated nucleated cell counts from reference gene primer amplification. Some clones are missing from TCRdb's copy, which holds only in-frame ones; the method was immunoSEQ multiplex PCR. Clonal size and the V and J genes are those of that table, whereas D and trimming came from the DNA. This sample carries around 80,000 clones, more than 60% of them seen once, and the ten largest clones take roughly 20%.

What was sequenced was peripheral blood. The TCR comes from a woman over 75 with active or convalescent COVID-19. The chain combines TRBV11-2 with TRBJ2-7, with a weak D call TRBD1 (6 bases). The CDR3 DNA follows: TGTGCCAGCAGCAAGACCCGACAGGCCAGCTCCTACGAGCAGTACTTC. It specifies CASSKTRQASSYEQYF.